Listed here is a single TCR beta chain. The antigen it binds to is not known. Per-base qualities were not stored, and no clone one base away is much larger. These data come from a study of tissue T cells after allogeneic stem cell transplantation (dated by TCRdb to the early 2020s). Background on the whole study: Over an approximately three-year period, seven adult allo-HCT recipients with steroid-refractory GVHD were prospectively enrolled in a research-autopsy study. On the human side, the study was prospective and observational, with no blinding or randomization. In viably preserved blood and marrow, CD3+ T cells were flow-sorted if cell numbers allowed, whereas smaller samples went directly to DNA extraction. Gastrointestinal GVHD was present in all GVHD patients, each of whom received several lines of GVHD-directed therapy, and about 5 of these patients also had skin involvement. Grafts from donors were received by all GVHD patients, with a handful of grafts being unmodified and three being CD34-selected to deplete T cells. Using research autopsies of patients with and without GVHD, plus mouse models of GVHD, the study profiled TCR beta repertoires across many tissues. Results and caveats for the whole study, not just this receptor: Which tissue TCRs were alloreactive or antigen-specific was not determined in the study, and some of the clones might have been host cells that persisted. Blood and spleen T cells captured only a limited portion of the TCR repertoire detected in tissues, in both patients and mice. Within patients, how anatomically similar tissues were was a major factor shaping TCR repertoire composition, regardless of disease or transplant status. Only a few T cell clones appeared in more than one patient, yet motif-based clustering showed tissue-specific repertoire signatures that were shared between patients. Sampling depth was acknowledged as a limitation, and the patient cohort was both small and clinically heterogeneous.

Libraries were constructed by the immunoSEQ multiplex PCR assay. Adaptive Biotechnologies performed TCRbeta CDR3 sequencing at survey depth and reported CDR3 sequences, V/J genes, productive frequency, and template counts. TCR beta CDR3 regions were amplified from genomic DNA rather than RNA. The study's own analysis went as follows. Jensen-Shannon divergence served to quantify pairwise repertoire overlap between tissues, with 0 meaning identical and 1 meaning complete divergence. Tissues were clustered by single-linkage agglomerative hierarchical clustering of pairwise JSD values, and the clustering results were displayed as dendrograms. All patient samples were analyzed with GLIPH2 using simulation_depth 1000, kmer_min_depth 3 and cdr3_length_cutoff 8, and only groups containing more than two unique CDR3s were kept. A standardized tissue-overlap score was generated by extrapolating Jaccard GLIPH-group overlap across patients to a standard repertoire size of 1000 clones. To look at how diversity was associated with clinical or experimental variables, linear mixed-effect models were used, with tissue treated as a fixed effect and individual treated as a random effect. TCRdb provides this immuneACCESS table in a form limited to in-frame rearrangements. Some clones are lacking; in checked studies, under half of them reflect an unresolved V gene, and why the rest are absent is not known. That table is the source of V, J and clone size, and D and trimming were worked out from the DNA. Present in this sample are roughly 25,000 clones, about 90% of which were seen just once. The top ten clonotypes cover 2% of the sample.

V lost 4 bases and J lost 2 bases; the stretch between them is 8 bases long. In the germline V gene, CDR1 corresponds to MNHEY and CDR2 to SVGAGI. Inclusive of the bounding cysteine and phenylalanine, the CDR3 is 13 residues long. Only the CDR3 portion is preserved as DNA: 39 bases, with reading frame beginning at the first base. Reading the label with the study, this specimen's time point is: recipient (host-origin) PBMCs collected before allo-HCT. Sequences were derived from blood, sampled before transplantation. The sequence derives from a male donor older than 55 who later had graft-versus-host disease after an allogeneic stem cell transplant. The sequence links TRBV6-5 to TRBJ1-2; the D gene cannot be resolved reliably. The nucleotide sequence reads TGTGCCAGCAGTTCCAGAATAAACTATGGCTACACCTTC. It translates as CASSSRINYGYTF.